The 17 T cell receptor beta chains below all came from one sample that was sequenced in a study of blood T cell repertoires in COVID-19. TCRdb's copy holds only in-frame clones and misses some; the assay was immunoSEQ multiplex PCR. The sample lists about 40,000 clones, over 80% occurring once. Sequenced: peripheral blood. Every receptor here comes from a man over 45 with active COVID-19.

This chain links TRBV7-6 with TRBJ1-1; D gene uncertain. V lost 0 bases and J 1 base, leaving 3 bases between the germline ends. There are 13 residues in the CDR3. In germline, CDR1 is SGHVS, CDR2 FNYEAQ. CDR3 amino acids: CASSLAGNTEAFF. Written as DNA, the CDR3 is TGTGCCAGCAGCTTAGCCGGGAACACTGAAGCTTTCTTT.

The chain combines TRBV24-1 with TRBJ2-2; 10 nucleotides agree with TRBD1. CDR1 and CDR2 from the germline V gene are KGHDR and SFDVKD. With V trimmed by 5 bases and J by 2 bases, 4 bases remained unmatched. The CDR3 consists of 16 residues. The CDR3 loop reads CATSGGQGRNTGELFF. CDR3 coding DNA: TGTGCCACCAGTGGGGGACAGGGGCGAAACACCGGGGAGCTGTTTTTT.

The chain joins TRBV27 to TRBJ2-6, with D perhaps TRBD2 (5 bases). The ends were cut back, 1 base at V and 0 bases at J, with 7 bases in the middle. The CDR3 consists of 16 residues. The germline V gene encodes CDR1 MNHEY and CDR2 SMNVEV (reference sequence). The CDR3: CASSLWGDSGANVLTF. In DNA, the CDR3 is TGTGCCAGCAGTTTATGGGGAGACTCTGGGGCCAACGTCCTGACTTTC.

CDR3 amino acids: CASSPPGRNTIYF. The DNA of the CDR3 is TGTGCCAGCAGCCCCCCGGGGAGAAACACCATATATTTT. The chain is built from TRBV7-8 and TRBJ1-3, with D unclear. This CDR3 comprises 13 residues. The germline V and J ends were trimmed by 5 bases and 5 bases, with 10 bases remaining between them. Germline-derived CDR1 and CDR2 are SGHVS and FQNEAQ.

CDR3 nucleotide sequence: TGTGCCAGCAGCCTTGGGACAGACAATCAGCCCCAGCATTTT. Amino acid sequence: CASSLGTDNQPQHF. This chain uses TRBV6-5 with TRBJ1-5; 7 nucleotides align to TRBD1. Germline V gene lookup returns CDR1 MNHEY and CDR2 SVGAGI. V was clipped by 6 bases and J by 3 bases; unmatched bases: 5. This CDR3 is 14 amino acids long.

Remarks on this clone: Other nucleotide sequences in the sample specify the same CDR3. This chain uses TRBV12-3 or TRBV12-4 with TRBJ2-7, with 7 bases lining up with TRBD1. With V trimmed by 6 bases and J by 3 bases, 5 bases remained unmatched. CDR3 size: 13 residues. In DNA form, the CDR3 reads TGTGCCAGCAGCCGGGCAGGGGGCTACGAGCAGTACTTC. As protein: CASSRAGGYEQYF.

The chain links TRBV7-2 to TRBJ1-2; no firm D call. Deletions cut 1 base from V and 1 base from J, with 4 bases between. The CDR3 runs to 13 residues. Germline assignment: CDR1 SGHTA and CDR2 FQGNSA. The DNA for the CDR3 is TGTGCCAGCAGCTTAGACTATAACTATGGCTACACCTTC. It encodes CASSLDYNYGYTF.

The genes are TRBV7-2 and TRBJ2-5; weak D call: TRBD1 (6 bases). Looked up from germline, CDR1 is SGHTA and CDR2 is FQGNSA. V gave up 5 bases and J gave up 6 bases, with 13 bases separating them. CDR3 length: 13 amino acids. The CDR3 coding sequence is TGTGCCAGCAGCCGAACAGGGACGCAGACCCAGTACTTC. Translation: CASSRTGTQTQYF.

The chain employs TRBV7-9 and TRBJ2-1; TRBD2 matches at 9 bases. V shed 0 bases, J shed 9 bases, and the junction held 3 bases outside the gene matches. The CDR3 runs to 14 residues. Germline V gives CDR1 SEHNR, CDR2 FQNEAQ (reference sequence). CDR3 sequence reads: CASSLALAGTEQFF. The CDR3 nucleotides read TGTGCCAGCAGCTTAGCGCTAGCGGGGACTGAGCAGTTCTTC.

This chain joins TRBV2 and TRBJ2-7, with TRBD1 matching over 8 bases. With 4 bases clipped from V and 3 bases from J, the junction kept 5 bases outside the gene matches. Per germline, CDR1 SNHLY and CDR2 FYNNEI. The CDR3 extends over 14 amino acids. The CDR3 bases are TGTGCCAGCAGTGCTCAGGGGGCGGGCTACGAGCAGTACTTC. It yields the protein CASSAQGAGYEQYF.

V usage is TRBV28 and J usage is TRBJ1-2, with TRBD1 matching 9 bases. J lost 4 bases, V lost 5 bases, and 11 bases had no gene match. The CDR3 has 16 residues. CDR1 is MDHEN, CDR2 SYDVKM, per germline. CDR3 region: CASSESGTGLTYGYTF. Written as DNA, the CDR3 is TGTGCCAGCAGTGAATCCGGGACAGGGTTAACCTATGGCTACACCTTC.

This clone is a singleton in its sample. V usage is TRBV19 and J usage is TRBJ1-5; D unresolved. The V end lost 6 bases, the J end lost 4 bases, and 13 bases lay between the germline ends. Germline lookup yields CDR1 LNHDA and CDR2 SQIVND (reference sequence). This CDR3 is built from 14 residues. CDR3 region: CASRRSEVNQPQHF. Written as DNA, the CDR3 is TGTGCCAGTAGGAGGAGTGAAGTAAATCAGCCCCAGCATTTT.

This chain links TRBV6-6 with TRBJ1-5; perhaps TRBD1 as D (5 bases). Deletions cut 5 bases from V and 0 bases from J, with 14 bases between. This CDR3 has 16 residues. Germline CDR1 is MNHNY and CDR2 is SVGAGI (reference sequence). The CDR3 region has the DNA TGTGCCAGCAGTGCGGGGGGTGGTTATAGCAATCAGCCCCAGCATTTT. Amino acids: CASSAGGGYSNQPQHF.

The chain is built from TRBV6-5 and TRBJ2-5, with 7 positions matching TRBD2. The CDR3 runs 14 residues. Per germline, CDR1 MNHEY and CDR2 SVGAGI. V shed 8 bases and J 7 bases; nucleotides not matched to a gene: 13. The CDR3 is CASATDLWGGTQYF. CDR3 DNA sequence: TGTGCCAGCGCAACGGACTTGTGGGGGGGGACCCAGTACTTC.

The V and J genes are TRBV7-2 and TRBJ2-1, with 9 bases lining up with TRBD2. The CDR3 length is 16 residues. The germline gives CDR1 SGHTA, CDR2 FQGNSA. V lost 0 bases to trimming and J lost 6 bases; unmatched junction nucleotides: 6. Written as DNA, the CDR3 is TGTGCCAGCAGCTTAGCGGGGCTAGCGGGGACCAATGAGCAGTTCTTC. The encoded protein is CASSLAGLAGTNEQFF.

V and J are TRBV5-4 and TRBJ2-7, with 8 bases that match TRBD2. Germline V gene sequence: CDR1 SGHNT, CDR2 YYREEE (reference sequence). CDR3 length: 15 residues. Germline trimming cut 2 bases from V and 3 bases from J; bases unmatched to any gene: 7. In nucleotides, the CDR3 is TGTGCCAGCAGCTTATCCGGGACTAGTCTCTACGAGCAGTACTTC. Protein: CASSLSGTSLYEQYF.

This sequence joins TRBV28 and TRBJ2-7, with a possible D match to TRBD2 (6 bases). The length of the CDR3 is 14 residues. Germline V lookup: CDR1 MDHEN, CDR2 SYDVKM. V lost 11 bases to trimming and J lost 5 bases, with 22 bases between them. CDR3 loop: CAAGTTGRGDEQYF. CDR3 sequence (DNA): TGTGCCGCCGGGACGACTGGGCGGGGCGACGAGCAGTACTTC. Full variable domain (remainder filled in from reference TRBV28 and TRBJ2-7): DVKVTQSSRYLVKRTGEKVFLECVQDMDHENMFWYRQDPGLGLRLIYFSYDVKMKEKGDIPEGYSVSREKKERFSLILESASTNQTSMYLCAAGTTGRGDEQYFGPGTRLTVT.